What follows are 10 T cell receptor beta chains derived from one specimen sequenced in a study of blood T cell repertoires in COVID-19. The data were produced by immunoSEQ multiplex PCR, yet TCRdb's version contains in-frame clones alone and is incomplete. The sample lists some 450,000 clones, 88% occurring once. Sequences were obtained from peripheral blood. The receptors were sampled from a woman in her fifties or sixties with COVID-19, enrolled during active disease.

The V call is TRBV10-2, the J call TRBJ1-2, with 7 bases lining up with TRBD1. Germline V lookup: CDR1 WSHSY, CDR2 SAAADI. This CDR3 has 13 residues. The trim removed 2 bases at V and 4 bases at J, leaving 1 base unmatched. The CDR3 protein is CASSEDRAYGYTF. In DNA, the CDR3 is TGCGCCAGCAGTGAGGACAGGGCCTATGGCTACACCTTC.

The rearrangement joins TRBV30 to TRBJ1-6; TRBD1 aligns across 7 bases. The trim removed 2 bases at V and 6 bases at J, leaving 7 bases unmatched. The CDR3 spans 15 residues. The germline gives CDR1 GTSNPN, CDR2 SVGIG (reference sequence). The CDR3 DNA follows: TGTGCCTGGAGTAATCACAGGGGCGGTAATTCACCCCTCCACTTT. Translation gives CAWSNHRGGNSPLHF.

The V call is TRBV10-3, the J call TRBJ1-3, with TRBD1 matching 7 bases. V lost 7 bases, J lost 4 bases, and 4 bases stayed unmatched. CDR3 length: 13 residues. Germline lookup yields CDR1 ENHRY and CDR2 SYGVKD. CDR3 nucleotide sequence: TGTGCCATCAAGGGGGCCGCAGGAAACACCATATATTTT. Amino acids: CAIKGAAGNTIYF.

This chain connects TRBV12-3 or TRBV12-4 to TRBJ2-5; 8 bases match TRBD2. J lost 5 bases, V lost 3 bases, and 2 bases had no gene match. There are 13 residues in the CDR3. The chain's CDR3 is CASSFGGGETQYF. CDR3 in DNA: TGTGCCAGCAGTTTTGGCGGGGGGGAGACCCAGTACTTC.

CDR3 in DNA: TGTGCCAGCTCCCCGCAGGGAATGGATCAGCCCCAGCATTTT. Translating it yields CASSPQGMDQPQHF. The rearrangement links TRBV18 to TRBJ1-5, with D possibly matching TRBD1 (5 bases). The V gene's germline CDR1 is KGHSH and CDR2 LQKENI. The CDR3 totals 14 residues. V gave up 6 bases and J gave up 5 bases, with 14 bases separating them.

The chain carries TRBV4-2 and TRBJ2-2; maybe TRBD2 (6 bases). Trimming took off 0 bases at V and 6 bases at J, with 17 bases between the two ends. The CDR3 has 17 amino acids. Germline CDR1 is LGHNA and CDR2 is YNFKEQ. Written as DNA, the CDR3 is TGTGCCAGCAGCCAAGATCATAGGCGGGGTGGGGCCGGGGAGCTGTTTTTT. This codes for CASSQDHRRGGAGELFF.

V gene TRBV6-6 combines with J gene TRBJ2-7, with no clear D. This CDR3 is 13 amino acids long. The germline gives CDR1 MNHNY, CDR2 SVGAGI (reference sequence). V lost 0 bases and J lost 5, with 8 bases in between. This CDR3 is CASSYSHLDEQYF. The CDR3 nucleotides are TGTGCCAGCAGTTACTCCCACTTGGACGAGCAGTACTTC.

The genes are TRBV19 and TRBJ2-7; 9 nucleotides line up with TRBD1. With 1 base clipped from V and 6 bases from J, the junction kept 7 bases outside the gene matches. The germline gives CDR1 LNHDA, CDR2 SQIVND (reference sequence). This CDR3 comprises 15 residues. CDR3 nucleotides: TGTGCCAGTAGTATAGCCCGGGACAGGGCGCCCGAGCAGTACTTC. As protein: CASSIARDRAPEQYF.

This clone appeared once. The rearrangement joins TRBV30 to TRBJ1-2; TRBD1 might be the D (5 bases). Per the germline V gene, CDR1 is GTSNPN and CDR2 is SVGIG (reference sequence). CDR3 length equals 14 residues. V was shortened by 2 bases and J by 4 bases, with 14 bases between the two germline ends. The DNA for the CDR3 is TGTGCCTGGAGTCTTCTCAGGGATCGCTATGGCTACACCTTC. Translated: CAWSLLRDRYGYTF.

This clone was seen only a few times. V and J are TRBV6-5 and TRBJ1-2; D is ambiguous. Germline CDR1 is MNHEY and CDR2 is SVGAGI. This CDR3 contains 12 residues. Trimming removed 6 bases at V and 8 bases at J, with 13 bases between. The CDR3 sequence is CASRLRTGGYTF. CDR3 coding DNA: TGTGCCAGCAGGCTCAGGACTGGAGGCTACACCTTC.